This is a list of T cell receptor beta chains from one sample in a study of blood T cell repertoires in COVID-19. Sequencing was performed with immunoSEQ multiplex PCR; in TCRdb, only in-frame clones are kept and a portion is missing. Among about 330,000 clones listed, 88% were seen once. Sequencing input: PBMCs or T cells enriched from blood (not recorded which). The receptors shown here come from a young man who had recovered from COVID-19. The CDR3 runs from the conserved cysteine through the conserved F or W. A clone size is listed for some rows: how often the clone was seen (once, few, many), or a class if it is expanded.

clone size: -
J gene: TRBJ2-5
V gene: TRBV5-4
CDR3 protein: CASSSPTASGGLETQYF

clone size: once
J gene: TRBJ2-7
V gene: TRBV25-1
CDR3 protein: CASSERLEGYEQYF

clone size: -
J gene: TRBJ1-2
V gene: TRBV19
CDR3 protein: CASSNRPQGAGYTF

clone size: -
J gene: TRBJ1-5
V gene: TRBV19
CDR3 protein: CASSISPQGLSNQPQHF

clone size: -
J gene: TRBJ2-5
V gene: TRBV6-5
CDR3 protein: CASSLSSGGQETQYF

clone size: -
J gene: TRBJ2-1
V gene: TRBV27
CDR3 protein: CASSFLAGGYNEQFF

clone size: once
J gene: TRBJ2-1
V gene: TRBV5-1
CDR3 protein: CASSSGTAGYEQFF

clone size: -
J gene: TRBJ2-5
V gene: TRBV5-8
CDR3 protein: CASGGLQGGSQETQYF

clone size: once
J gene: TRBJ1-2
V gene: TRBV12-2
CDR3 protein: CASRSRERSYTYGYTF

clone size: -
J gene: TRBJ1-1
V gene: TRBV28
CDR3 protein: CASSSPPEAFF

clone size: -
J gene: TRBJ2-4
V gene: TRBV7-9
CDR3 protein: CASSLGGSAKNIQYF

clone size: once
J gene: TRBJ1-3
V gene: TRBV3-1/TRBV3-2
CDR3 protein: CASSQDPGGTGNTIYF

clone size: -
J gene: TRBJ2-2
V gene: TRBV5-4
CDR3 protein: CADGQGAVGELFF

clone size: once
J gene: TRBJ2-1
V gene: TRBV15
CDR3 protein: CATSRRTGGYNEQFF

clone size: -
J gene: TRBJ2-3
V gene: TRBV5-1
CDR3 protein: CASSFSGGITDTQYF

clone size: -
J gene: TRBJ2-1
V gene: TRBV5-1
CDR3 protein: CASSLAGEVFNEQFF

clone size: -
J gene: TRBJ1-4
V gene: TRBV9
CDR3 protein: CASSATTGANEKLFF

clone size: -
J gene: TRBJ1-1
V gene: TRBV7-2
CDR3 protein: CASRPGQRNTEAFF

clone size: -
J gene: TRBJ2-3
V gene: TRBV5-1
CDR3 protein: CASSSGLGTDTQYF

clone size: -
J gene: TRBJ2-1
V gene: TRBV2
CDR3 protein: CATNRDRVNNEQFF

clone size: -
J gene: TRBJ2-5
V gene: TRBV20-1
CDR3 protein: CSASLQQETQYF

clone size: -
J gene: TRBJ2-3
V gene: TRBV4-1
CDR3 protein: CASSQATGKGTDTQYF

clone size: -
J gene: TRBJ2-2
V gene: TRBV7-3
CDR3 protein: CASSLRAGNTGELFF

clone size: -
J gene: TRBJ1-2
V gene: TRBV30
CDR3 protein: CAWSVANNYGYTF

clone size: once
J gene: TRBJ2-7
V gene: TRBV2
CDR3 protein: CASSQYEQYF

clone size: -
J gene: TRBJ1-2
V gene: TRBV5-5
CDR3 protein: CASSYSLIQDYGYTF

clone size: few
J gene: TRBJ1-4
V gene: TRBV5-6
CDR3 protein: CASSLNRWSEKLFF

clone size: -
J gene: TRBJ2-1
V gene: TRBV7-6
CDR3 protein: CASSLVAGLETNEQFF

clone size: -
J gene: TRBJ2-5
V gene: TRBV6-7
CDR3 protein: CASSPPAVEGGVETQYF

clone size: -
J gene: TRBJ2-3
V gene: TRBV20-1
CDR3 protein: CSALTGNTQYF

clone size: -
J gene: TRBJ1-2
V gene: TRBV3-1/TRBV3-2
CDR3 protein: CASSIGGNYGYTF

clone size: few
J gene: TRBJ2-4
V gene: TRBV7-2
CDR3 protein: CASSLSSGQGKNIQYF

clone size: -
J gene: TRBJ1-1
V gene: TRBV18
CDR3 protein: CASSTDRLNTEAFF

clone size: -
J gene: TRBJ1-2
V gene: TRBV27
CDR3 protein: CASSFRSLPTNYGYTF

clone size: -
J gene: TRBJ2-3
V gene: TRBV7-9
CDR3 protein: CASSSWGGGYTDTQYF

clone size: -
J gene: TRBJ1-6
V gene: TRBV5-1
CDR3 protein: CASSLTGNNSPLHF

clone size: -
J gene: TRBJ2-7
V gene: TRBV3-1/TRBV3-2
CDR3 protein: CASSQQGGSYEQYF

clone size: -
J gene: TRBJ2-7
V gene: TRBV9
CDR3 protein: CASSVSAGSYEQYF

clone size: -
J gene: TRBJ2-1
V gene: TRBV5-4
CDR3 protein: CASSSGGFSSYNEQFF

clone size: -
J gene: TRBJ2-2
V gene: TRBV5-4
CDR3 protein: CASSLMTSGGAYTGELFF

clone size: -
J gene: TRBJ1-3
V gene: TRBV3-1/TRBV3-2
CDR3 protein: CASGQSGNTIYF

clone size: -
J gene: TRBJ1-6
V gene: TRBV28
CDR3 protein: CASIRQGNSPLHF

clone size: -
J gene: TRBJ2-3
V gene: TRBV2
CDR3 protein: CASSARDRRTDTQYF

clone size: once
J gene: TRBJ2-7
V gene: TRBV6-2/TRBV6-3
CDR3 protein: CASSSHSPSNYEQYF

clone size: -
J gene: TRBJ2-7
V gene: TRBV2
CDR3 protein: CASRVAESYEQYF

clone size: -
J gene: TRBJ2-2
V gene: TRBV21-1
CDR3 protein: CASSKARGGSNTGELFF

clone size: -
J gene: TRBJ2-2
V gene: TRBV6-2/TRBV6-3
CDR3 protein: CASSSEPAGGPAGELFF

clone size: -
J gene: TRBJ1-5
V gene: TRBV6-5
CDR3 protein: CASSSRDRGQPQHF

clone size: once
J gene: TRBJ2-3
V gene: TRBV19
CDR3 protein: CASSPQSGSGADTQYF

clone size: -
J gene: TRBJ2-1
V gene: TRBV4-1
CDR3 protein: CASSQSPSGESRGFF

clone size: once
J gene: TRBJ1-2
V gene: TRBV27
CDR3 protein: CASSSGWGASYGYTF

clone size: -
J gene: TRBJ1-6
V gene: TRBV7-3
CDR3 protein: CASSPIGRGANSPLHF

clone size: -
J gene: TRBJ1-2
V gene: TRBV3-1/TRBV3-2
CDR3 protein: CASSQDVRYSNYGYTF

clone size: -
J gene: TRBJ2-6
V gene: TRBV25-1
CDR3 protein: CASSEGVGQGSGANVLTF

clone size: few
J gene: TRBJ2-2
V gene: TRBV30
CDR3 protein: CAWSPGGPGELFF

clone size: -
J gene: TRBJ2-7
V gene: TRBV29-1
CDR3 protein: CSVGQPGYTYEQYF

clone size: -
J gene: TRBJ1-1
V gene: TRBV5-4
CDR3 protein: CASSLEAAVNTEAFF